The 22 T cell receptor beta chains listed next were all sequenced from one sample in a study of blood T cell repertoires in COVID-19. TCRdb's table, derived via immunoSEQ multiplex PCR, lists solely in-frame clones and lacks some. The sample has fewer than 300,000 clones, 80% to 85% seen once. Sequencing used peripheral blood. All receptors derive from an older person with COVID-19, enrolled during active disease.

The chain combines TRBV6-6 with TRBJ1-5; D unresolved. The germline CDR1 and CDR2 sequences are MNHNY and SVGAGI (reference sequence). V shed 3 bases and J shed 1 base, with 7 bases lying between them. The CDR3 runs 14 residues. In DNA form, the CDR3 reads TGTGCCAGCAGTTATCGGGAGAGCAATCAGCCCCAGCATTTT. As protein: CASSYRESNQPQHF.

Only one count was recorded for this clone. CDR3 protein: CASSLGLAGGPTPYNEQFF. The CDR3 DNA reads as TGTGCCAGCAGCTTAGGGCTAGCGGGGGGTCCGACGCCTTACAATGAGCAGTTCTTC. The rearrangement joins TRBV7-9 to TRBJ2-1, with TRBD2 matching 11 bases. Germline V lookup: CDR1 SEHNR, CDR2 FQNEAQ (reference sequence). There are 19 residues in the CDR3. Trimming at V came to 1 base and at J to 4 bases, leaving 12 bases not matched to a gene. Full variable domain (rest looked up from reference TRBV7-9 and TRBJ2-1): DTGVSQNPRHKITKRGQNVTFRCDPISEHNRLYWYRQTLGQGPEFLTYFQNEAQLEKSRLLSDRFSAERPKGSFSTLEIQRTEQGDSAMYLCASSLGLAGGPTPYNEQFFGPGTRLTVL.

V is TRBV3-1 (or the pseudogene TRBV3-2) and J is TRBJ1-3; D possibly corresponds to TRBD1 (5 bases). V lost 1 base and J 7 bases, leaving 11 bases between the germline ends. Germline V gene data show CDR1 as LGHDT and CDR2 as YNNKEL (reference sequence). CDR3 size: 14 residues. The CDR3 loop reads CASSQGGRRNTIYF. CDR3 DNA: TGTGCCAGCAGCCAAGGGGGCCGACGGAACACCATATATTTT.

This clone has ten or more counts. CDR3: CARSLGAGKAFF. The CDR3 bases are TGTGCCAGAAGCTTGGGGGCAGGAAAAGCTTTCTTT. The chain carries TRBV5-3 and TRBJ1-1, with no clear D. TRBV5-3 falls under the ORF class, with uncertain function. This CDR3 has 12 residues. V lost 0 bases and J 9 bases, leaving 9 bases between the germline ends.

This clone was observed a few times. The chain links TRBV30 to TRBJ2-7; 13 bases are shared with TRBD2. Trimming cost V 5 bases and J 8 bases; bases outside gene matches: 6. CDR1 is GTSNPN and CDR2 is SVGIG in the germline V gene (reference sequence). The CDR3 has 13 residues. The CDR3 region has the DNA TGTGCCTGGTCAACTAGCGGGAGGGCCCAGCAGTACTTC. It translates to CAWSTSGRAQQYF.

The V call is TRBV5-1, the J call TRBJ1-1; 9 bases fit TRBD1. Germline values: CDR1 SGHRS, CDR2 YFSETQ. Trimming removed 0 bases from V and 1 base from J; junction bases left unmatched: 7. This CDR3 region has 17 residues. CDR3 loop: CASSLGGQGGGNTEAFF. For the CDR3, the DNA is TGCGCCAGCAGCTTGGGGGGACAGGGAGGAGGGAACACTGAAGCTTTCTTT.

This clone was recorded a few times. The CDR3 DNA reads TGTGCCAGTAGAGGCCGAGGGCAGGCCTTGTTACTCTATCAGCCCCAGCATTTT. Translated, it gives CASRGRGQALLLYQPQHF. The rearrangement links TRBV19 to TRBJ1-5; the D is unclear. This CDR3 comprises 18 residues. Trimming took 6 bases from V and 5 from J, leaving 26 bases between them. The germline CDR1 and CDR2 sequences are LNHDA and SQIVND (reference sequence).

The chain combines TRBV6-2 or TRBV6-3 with TRBJ2-3; the D gene is possibly TRBD1 (6 bases). The V gene lost 2 bases and the J gene lost 1 base, with 16 bases spanning the gap. The V gene's germline CDR1 is MNHEY and CDR2 SVGEGT. The CDR3 spans 17 residues. The CDR3 bases are TGTGCCAGCAGTTACATCTGGGGGCAAACCCGCACAGATACGCAGTATTTT. Its translation: CASSYIWGQTRTDTQYF.

The chain joins TRBV4-1 to TRBJ2-7, with 9 bases identical to TRBD1. The length of the CDR3 is 15 residues. Looked up from germline, CDR1 is MGHRA and CDR2 is YSYEKL. Trimming cost V 3 bases and J 3 bases; bases outside gene matches: 6. The CDR3 coding sequence is TGCGCCAGCAGCCACCTTGGGGACAGGGTCTACGAGCAGTACTTC. Amino acids: CASSHLGDRVYEQYF.

V is TRBV30 and J is TRBJ1-1; 7 nucleotides agree with TRBD1. The CDR3 totals 13 residues. The J segment lost 3 bases and the V segment lost 5 bases, leaving 6 bases of the junction unmatched. The germline V gene has CDR1 GTSNPN and CDR2 SVGIG (reference sequence). In DNA form, the CDR3 reads TGTGCCTGGGTAGACAGGGCAGACACTGAAGCTTTCTTT. It is translated as CAWVDRADTEAFF.

The CDR3 DNA sequence: TGTGCCAGCAGCTTGTTAGCGGGAGGGCCGGGCGAAAACATTCAGTACTTC. The encoded protein is CASSLLAGGPGENIQYF. The chain uses TRBV7-6 and TRBJ2-4, with 11 bases matching TRBD2. In germline, CDR1 is SGHVS, CDR2 FNYEAQ. The CDR3 has 17 amino acids. V shed 3 bases, J shed 5 bases, and the junction held 9 bases outside the gene matches.

The V gene is TRBV12-3 or TRBV12-4, the J gene TRBJ2-2; D is possibly TRBD2 (6 bases). The CDR3 sequence is 12 residues long. V lost 4 bases to trimming and J lost 7 bases, with 7 bases between them. CDR3 amino acids: CASSSGGGELFF. The CDR3 DNA reads as TGTGCCAGCAGTTCCGGGGGCGGGGAGCTGTTTTTT.

The J gene is TRBJ2-7, the V gene TRBV6-2 or TRBV6-3, with D unclear. V dropped 6 bases and J dropped 0 bases, with 9 bases sitting between them. Germline lookup yields CDR1 MNHEY and CDR2 SVGEGT. The CDR3 runs to 13 residues. As DNA, the CDR3 is TGTGCCAGCAGCCAACTGGTCTCCTACGAGCAGTACTTC. Translation: CASSQLVSYEQYF.

The chain joins TRBV7-7 to TRBJ2-1, with D perhaps TRBD1 (6 bases). The CDR3 covers 13 residues. Trimming stripped 5 bases from V and 10 bases from J, with 15 bases between. CDR1 and CDR2 from the germline V gene are SSHAT and FNYEAQ (reference sequence). Written as DNA, the CDR3 is TGTGCCAGCAGCACCACGTTAGGGACAGAGCAGTTCTTC. Translation: CASSTTLGTEQFF.

CDR3 nucleotides: TGTGCCAGTAGTACCGACTACGAGGTCGGCAATGAGCAGTTCTTC. This encodes CASSTDYEVGNEQFF. The gene calls are TRBV19 and TRBJ2-1, with D tentatively TRBD2 (5 bases). V lost 4 bases, J lost 6 bases, and 16 bases lay in between. The CDR3 has 15 amino acids. Germline loops: CDR1 LNHDA, CDR2 SQIVND (reference sequence).

This chain joins TRBV5-1 and TRBJ1-2; tentatively, D is TRBD1 (6 bases). CDR3 length: 15 residues. Germline loops: CDR1 SGHRS, CDR2 YFSETQ. V shed 2 bases and J shed 2 bases, with 13 bases lying between them. CDR3: CASSFEGGLNYGYTF. The CDR3 DNA reads as TGCGCCAGCAGCTTCGAGGGGGGGCTGAACTATGGCTACACCTTC.

The chain joins TRBV30 to TRBJ2-7, with 7 bases that match TRBD2. The CDR3 sequence is 15 residues long. CDR1 and CDR2 from the germline V gene are GTSNPN and SVGIG (reference sequence). V trimming: 2 bases; J trimming: 6 bases; junction bases outside the gene matches: 13. As DNA, the CDR3 is TGTGCCTGGAGTACGGGGACTACTGTTTTTCCCGAGCAGTACTTC. Translated, it gives CAWSTGTTVFPEQYF.

With regard to this clone: This same CDR3 is encoded by further DNA sequences in the sample. The chain employs TRBV5-1 and TRBJ1-1; D unclear. V was shortened by 2 bases and J by 4 bases, with 9 bases between the two germline ends. The CDR3 sequence is 13 residues long. In germline, CDR1 is SGHRS, CDR2 YFSETQ. The CDR3 coding sequence is TGCGCCAGCAGCTTAGCGGGAATCACTGAAGCTTTCTTT. Its translation: CASSLAGITEAFF.

This chain uses TRBV5-4 with TRBJ1-6; TRBD1 agrees at 7 bases. CDR3 length: 13 amino acids. The germline CDR1 and CDR2 sequences are SGHNT and YYREEE (reference sequence). V lost 4 bases, J lost 12 bases, and 7 bases stayed unmatched. In nucleotides, the CDR3 is TGTGCCAGCAGCCAGAAGACAGGGTTACCCCTCCACTTT. It codes for CASSQKTGLPLHF.

This clone was seen a single time. The CDR3 DNA follows: TGTGCCAGCAGTGAGGGTATTGACAAACTCAATTCACCCCTCCACTTT. Translation gives CASSEGIDKLNSPLHF. The chain joins TRBV2 to TRBJ1-6, with D uncertain. The CDR3 is 16 residues long. Trimming pared 3 bases from V and 7 bases from J, leaving 16 bases between. Germline V gene lookup returns CDR1 SNHLY and CDR2 FYNNEI.

This sequence joins TRBV7-9 and TRBJ2-3; D is unclear. V lost 1 base, J lost 2 bases, and 10 bases lay in between. This CDR3 comprises 15 residues. The germline gives CDR1 SEHNR, CDR2 FQNEAQ (reference sequence). The CDR3 nucleotides are TGTGCCAGCAGCTTAGGAGATTCAATCACAGATACGCAGTATTTT. It codes for CASSLGDSITDTQYF. Full variable domain (outside the CDR3, taken from reference TRBV7-9 and TRBJ2-3): DTGVSQNPRHKITKRGQNVTFRCDPISEHNRLYWYRQTLGQGPEFLTYFQNEAQLEKSRLLSDRFSAERPKGSFSTLEIQRTEQGDSAMYLCASSLGDSITDTQYFGPGTRLTVL.

The chain is built from TRBV27 and TRBJ2-1; 10 bases fit TRBD2. CDR1 MNHEY and CDR2 SMNVEV come from the germline V gene (reference sequence). This CDR3 spans 16 amino acids. J was trimmed by 6 bases and V by 6 bases; bases with no gene match: 11. This CDR3 is CASSRQAGGSVNEQFF. The CDR3 coding sequence is TGTGCCAGCAGCCGACAAGCGGGAGGGTCGGTCAATGAGCAGTTCTTC.